This T cell receptor (beta chain) originates from a study of blood T cell repertoires in COVID-19. Study summary: Italy, Spain and the United States were the sources of the convalescent and acute COVID-19 samples. The analysed material was cDNA or gDNA that came from T cells, B-cell-depleted T cells, or PBMCs.

Methods used by the authors: Estimated nucleated cell counts came from reference gene primer amplification. Profiled with immunoSEQ multiplex PCR; TCRdb holds only in-frame clones, not every one. V and J calls and clone size come straight from that table; D and trimming were deduced from the DNA. The sample has 180,000 or so clones, approximately 84% seen once. V was clipped by 0 bases and J by 2 bases, with 7 bases between them. CDR3 length: 14 amino acids. CDR1 and CDR2 (germline): SEHNR, FQNEAQ (reference sequence). This chain links TRBV7-9 with TRBJ1-1; no definite D call. This sequence originates from a woman of 80 years or more with acute or convalescent COVID-19. Sequences were obtained from peripheral blood. The CDR3 coding sequence is TGTGCCAGCAGCTTAGCAACTACAAACACTGAAGCTTTCTTT. It yields the protein CASSLATTNTEAFF. The entire variable domain, with the rest obtained from reference TRBV7-9 and TRBJ1-1, is as follows: DTGVSQNPRHKITKRGQNVTFRCDPISEHNRLYWYRQTLGQGPEFLTYFQNEAQLEKSRLLSDRFSAERPKGSFSTLEIQRTEQGDSAMYLCASSLATTNTEAFFGQGTRLTVV.